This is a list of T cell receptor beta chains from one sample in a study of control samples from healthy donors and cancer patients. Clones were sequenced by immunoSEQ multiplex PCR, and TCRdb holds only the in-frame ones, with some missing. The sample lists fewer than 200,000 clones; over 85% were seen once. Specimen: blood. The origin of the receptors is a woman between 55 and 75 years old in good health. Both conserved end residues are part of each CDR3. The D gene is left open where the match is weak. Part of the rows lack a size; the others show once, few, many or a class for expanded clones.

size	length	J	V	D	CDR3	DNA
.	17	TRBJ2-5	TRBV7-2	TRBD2	CASSLVMQRGGRETQYF	TGTGCCAGCAGCTTAGTCATGCAGCGGGGGGGCCGCGAGACCCAGTACTTC
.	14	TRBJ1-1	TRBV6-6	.	CASSLNGRNTEAFF	TGTGCCAGCAGTTTGAACGGGAGAAACACTGAAGCTTTCTTT
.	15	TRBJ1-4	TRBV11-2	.	CASRGIRGRNEKLFF	TGTGCCAGCAGGGGTATTAGGGGCCGTAATGAAAAACTGTTTTTT
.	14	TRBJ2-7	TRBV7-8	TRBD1	CASSSLTGNYEQYF	TGTGCCAGCAGCTCCTTGACAGGGAACTACGAGCAGTACTTC
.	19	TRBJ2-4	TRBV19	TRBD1	CASSIWDRGRREAKNIQYF	TGTGCCAGTAGTATCTGGGACAGGGGGCGGAGGGAAGCCAAAAACATTCAGTACTTC
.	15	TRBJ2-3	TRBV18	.	CASSPAGMITDTQYF	TGTGCCAGCTCACCCGCAGGGATGATTACAGATACGCAGTATTTT
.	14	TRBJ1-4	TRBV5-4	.	CASSLASVNEKLFF	TGTGCCAGCAGCTTGGCTTCAGTAAATGAAAAACTGTTTTTT
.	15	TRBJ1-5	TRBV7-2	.	CASSHVGGAGQPQHF	TGTGCCAGCAGCCACGTGGGGGGGGCAGGTCAGCCCCAGCATTTT
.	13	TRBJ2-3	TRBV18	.	CASSLRITDTQYF	TGTGCCAGCTCACTCCGGATCACAGATACGCAGTATTTT
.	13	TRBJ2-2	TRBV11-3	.	CASSTEAGGALFF	TGTGCCAGCAGCACCGAGGCTGGGGGGGCGCTGTTTTTT
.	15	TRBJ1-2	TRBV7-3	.	CASSSPQGLNYGYTF	TGTGCCAGCAGCTCCCCACAGGGTCTAAACTATGGCTACACCTTC
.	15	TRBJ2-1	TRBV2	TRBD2	CASKKRGDSYNEQFF	TGTGCCAGCAAGAAGCGGGGGGACTCCTACAATGAGCAGTTCTTC
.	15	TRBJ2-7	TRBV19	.	CASRKMGDTTYEQYF	TGTGCCAGTAGGAAGATGGGGGATACTACCTACGAGCAGTACTTC
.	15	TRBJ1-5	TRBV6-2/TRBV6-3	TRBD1	CASSSGGGYNQPQHF	TGTGCCAGCAGTTCAGGGGGCGGTTACAATCAGCCCCAGCATTTT
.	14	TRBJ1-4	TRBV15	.	CATSRDRGVEKLFF	TGTGCCACCAGCAGAGATCGAGGCGTTGAAAAACTGTTTTTT
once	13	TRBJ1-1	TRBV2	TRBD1	CASSYRGDTEAFF	TGTGCCAGCAGTTACAGGGGGGACACTGAAGCTTTCTTT
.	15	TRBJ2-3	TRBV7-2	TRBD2	CASSSQRGSTDTQYF	TGTGCCAGCAGCTCTCAGCGGGGGAGCACAGATACGCAGTATTTT
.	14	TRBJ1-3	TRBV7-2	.	CASSPDYLRNTIYF	TGTGCCAGCAGCCCAGACTACCTCCGAAACACCATATATTTT
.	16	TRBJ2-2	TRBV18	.	CASSALGGLNTGELFF	TGTGCCAGCTCAGCCCTGGGGGGATTGAACACCGGGGAGCTGTTTTTT
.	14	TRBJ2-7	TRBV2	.	CASSFGGHFYEQYF	TGTGCCAGCAGTTTTGGGGGGCACTTCTACGAGCAGTACTTC
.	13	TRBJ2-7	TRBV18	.	CASSHYLEVEQYF	TGTGCCAGCTCCCATTATTTGGAAGTCGAGCAGTACTTC
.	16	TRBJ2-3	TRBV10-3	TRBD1	CAISESTGRRTDTQYF	TGTGCCATCAGTGAGTCGACAGGGAGACGCACAGATACGCAGTATTTT
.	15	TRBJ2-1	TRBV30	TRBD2	CAWSVLAGGANEQFF	TGTGCCTGGAGTGTACTAGCGGGGGGGGCGAATGAGCAGTTCTTC
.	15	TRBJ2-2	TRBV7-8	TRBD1	CASSLLRGLDGELFF	TGTGCCAGCAGCTTATTGAGGGGGCTTGACGGGGAGCTGTTTTTT
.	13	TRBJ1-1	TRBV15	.	CATSRDGGTEAFF	TGTGCCACCAGCAGAGATGGGGGCACTGAAGCTTTCTTT
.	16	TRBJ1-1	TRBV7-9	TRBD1	CASSLEGGSGNTEAFF	TGTGCCAGCAGCTTAGAAGGGGGCTCGGGAAACACTGAAGCTTTCTTT
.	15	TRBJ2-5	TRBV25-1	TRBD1	CASSGRDRVLETQYF	TGTGCCAGCAGTGGCCGGGACAGGGTGTTGGAGACCCAGTACTTC
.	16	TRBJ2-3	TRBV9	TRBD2	CASSVGWSGGLDTQYF	TGTGCCAGCAGCGTAGGTTGGAGCGGGGGATTAGATACGCAGTATTTT
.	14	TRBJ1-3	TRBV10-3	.	CAISDPTTGNTIYF	TGTGCCATCAGTGATCCCACTACTGGAAACACCATATATTTT
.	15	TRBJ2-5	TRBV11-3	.	CASSLGPQLGETQYF	TGTGCCAGCAGCTTAGGGCCACAACTCGGGGAGACCCAGTACTTC
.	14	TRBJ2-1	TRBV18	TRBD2	CASSPRDYNNEQFF	TGTGCCAGCTCACCAAGGGACTACAACAATGAGCAGTTCTTC
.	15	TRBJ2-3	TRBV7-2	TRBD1	CASSLGTAQADTQYF	TGTGCCAGCAGCCTCGGGACAGCGCAGGCAGATACGCAGTATTTT
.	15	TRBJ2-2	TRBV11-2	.	CASSLRGGAAGELFF	TGTGCCAGCAGCCTGCGTGGGGGGGCGGCCGGGGAGCTGTTTTTT
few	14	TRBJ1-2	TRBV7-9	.	CASSLGSGDYGYTF	TGTGCCAGCAGCTTAGGGTCAGGGGACTATGGCTACACCTTC
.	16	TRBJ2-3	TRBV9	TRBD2	CASSAGGALATDTQYF	TGTGCCAGCAGCGCCGGGGGGGCCTTAGCGACAGATACGCAGTATTTT
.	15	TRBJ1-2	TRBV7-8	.	CASSLDPGLYYGYTF	TGTGCCAGCAGCTTAGACCCGGGACTGTACTATGGCTACACCTTC